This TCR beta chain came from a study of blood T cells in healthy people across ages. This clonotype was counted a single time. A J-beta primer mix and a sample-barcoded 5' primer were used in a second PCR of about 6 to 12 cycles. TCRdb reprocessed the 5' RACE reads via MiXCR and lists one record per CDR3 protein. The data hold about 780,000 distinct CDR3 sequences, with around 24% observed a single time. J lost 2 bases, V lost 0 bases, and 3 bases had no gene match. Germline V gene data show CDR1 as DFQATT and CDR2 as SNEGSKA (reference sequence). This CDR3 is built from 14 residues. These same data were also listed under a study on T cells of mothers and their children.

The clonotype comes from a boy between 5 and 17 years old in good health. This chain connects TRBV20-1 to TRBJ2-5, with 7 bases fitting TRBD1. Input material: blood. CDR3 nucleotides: TGCAGTGCTAGAGACAGGGGGTCGCAAGAGACCCAGTACTTC. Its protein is CSARDRGSQETQYF.